This T cell receptor beta chain appears in the sequencing data of a study of T cells in Graves' hyperthyroidism and ophthalmopathy. Points from the study as a whole: Blood also held most thyroid clonotypes expanded beyond 0.001.

RNA transcripts served as the template for amplifying TCR beta CDR3 regions. First-round RT-PCR with HTBI primers amplified the TCR CDR3 region. TCRdb processed the multiplex PCR reads anew with MiXCR; each CDR3 protein has one entry. The sample has roughly 570,000 distinct CDR3 sequences, around 16% seen once. An absence of ophthalmopathy progression within 18 months meant stable Graves' hyperthyroidism. PBMCs stemmed from approximately 9.1 ml fresh peripheral blood. This clonotype was detected many times. Antigen specificity is unknown. CDR3 length: 14 residues. With V trimmed by 8 bases and J by 7 bases, 12 bases remained unmatched. Germline V gene sequence: CDR1 SGHTA, CDR2 FQGNSA.

V gene TRBV7-2 combines with J gene TRBJ1-1; 8 bases fit TRBD1. Material for sequencing was blood. This TCR derives from a woman in her 30s with Graves' hyperthyroidism. CDR3 DNA: TGTGCCAGCCGGCCTCGGACAGGGTTCGGTGAAGCTTTCTTT. Its protein is CASRPRTGFGEAFF.